What follows are 9 T cell receptor beta chains derived from one specimen sequenced in a study of tumor and adjacent non-tumor tissue in lung cancer (dated by TCRdb to the late 2010s). RNA was isolated from bulk, unsorted tissue, and RNA quality was assessed with a NanoDrop ND-1000 and an Agilent 2100. The library was built by means of multiplex PCR. Sequenced using an Illumina HiSeq 2500. TCRbeta libraries were constructed through three rounds of nested PCR with primers (Table S4) according to protocols modified from ARM-PCR. Starting from the raw public reads, TCRdb applied fastp trimming at Q25, assembled clones with MiXCR and retained in-frame beta chains. Rows with a matching CDR3 protein are joined into one entry that keeps the most common DNA and genes. This sample lists 78,000 or so distinct CDR3 sequences; 80% were detected once. About 14% of the sample rests with the top ten. The source material was lung tumor tissue. The source is a woman aged 45-60 years with non-small cell lung cancer.

For this clonotype: The CDR3 carries no conserved terminal phenylalanine or tryptophan, so it likely arises from a read error. The J gene is TRBJ2-7, the V gene TRBV11-1; D is uncertain. The CDR3 is 13 amino acids. Germline V gene sequence: CDR1 SGHAT, CDR2 FQDESV (reference sequence). CDR3 sequence reads: CVSSPRASYEQYI. The DNA for the CDR3 is TGTGTCAGTAGCCCTAGGGCATCCTACGAGCAGTACATC.

On this clonotype itself: No conserved phenylalanine or tryptophan is present at the end of the CDR3, so a read error is the likely explanation. The chain carries TRBV20-1 and TRBJ2-1, with D possibly being TRBD2 (6 bases). CDR3 length: 13 amino acids. CDR1 is DFQATT and CDR2 is SNEGSKA in the germline V gene (reference sequence). This CDR3 reads CSVRTLAMGEQFY. CDR3 DNA: TGCAGTGTTAGAACACTAGCAATGGGTGAGCAGTTCTAC.

Of note for this clonotype: One junction end does not reproduce the germline sequence, and a read error may be involved. CDR3 in amino acids: CAISPRGAGKGETEYF. CDR3 sequence (DNA): TGTGCCATCAGTCCTAGGGGGGCCGGCAAGGGTGAGACCGAGTACTTC. This chain uses TRBV10-3 with TRBJ2-5; D assignment may be TRBD1 or TRBD2 (6 bases each). Germline assignment: CDR1 ENHRY and CDR2 SYGVKD. This CDR3 contains 16 residues.

As concerns this clonotype: One end of the junction does not line up with germline, which may come from a read error. The chain uses TRBV20-1 and TRBJ2-7; D is undetermined. Germline CDR1 and CDR2: DFQATT and SNEGSKA (reference sequence). The CDR3 is 13 amino acids. The CDR3: CTARDRSEYVRYF. In DNA form, the CDR3 reads TGCACTGCTAGAGACCGGTCGGAATACGTGCGATACTTC.

In the case of this clonotype: Since no conserved phenylalanine or tryptophan closes the CDR3, a read error is the likely cause. The chain employs TRBV20-1 and TRBJ1-4; D is unresolved. The CDR3 is made up of 14 amino acids. Trimming removed 3 bases at V and 2 bases at J, with 10 bases between. CDR1 is DFQATT, CDR2 SNEGSKA, per germline (reference sequence). CDR3: CSARRGTTNEKLFY. The CDR3 coding sequence is TGCAGTGCTAGGCGGGGAACGACTAATGAAAAACTGTTTTAT.

In regard to this clonotype: The DNA is left out, because the CDR3 cannot be placed on it with certainty; the CDR3 is given as TCRdb lists it. The chain has TRBV11-2 and TRBJ2-7; the table's D call, TRBD2, was not checked against the DNA. The CDR3 adds up to 15 amino acids, both ends counted. Germline CDR1 reads SGHAT; CDR2 reads FQNNGV. This CDR3 is CASSPWARGTYEHYF.

As for this clonotype: The final CDR3 position lacks the conserved phenylalanine or tryptophan, pointing to a likely read error. The chain has TRBV4-2 and TRBJ2-3; the match to TRBD2 covers 8 bases. The CDR3 extends over 14 amino acids. Germline assignment: CDR1 LGHNA and CDR2 YNFKEQ. The CDR3 is CASSLALAGDTQYC. CDR3 bases: TGTGCCAGTAGCCTCGCTCTAGCGGGTGATACGCAGTATTGT.

In regard to this clonotype: The final CDR3 position lacks the conserved phenylalanine or tryptophan, pointing to a likely read error. Because the CDR3's place on the DNA is in doubt, the DNA is left out and the CDR3 is given as listed by TCRdb. The chain combines TRBV4-1 with TRBJ2-3. The germline CDR1 and CDR2 sequences are MGHRA and YSYEKL. With termini counted, the CDR3 has 15 amino acids. The CDR3 loop is CTSSQGLSSTDTRYY.

V is TRBV5-6 and J is TRBJ1-6; 8 bases are shared with TRBD1. The ends lost 8 bases at V and 10 bases at J; junction bases unmatched: 17. Germline loops: CDR1 SGHDT, CDR2 YYEEEE. The CDR3 length is 16 residues. The CDR3, as DNA: TGTGCCAGTAGTTTCTCCGACAGGGGAATAAGATCACCCCTCCACTTT. Translating it yields CASSFSDRGIRSPLHF.